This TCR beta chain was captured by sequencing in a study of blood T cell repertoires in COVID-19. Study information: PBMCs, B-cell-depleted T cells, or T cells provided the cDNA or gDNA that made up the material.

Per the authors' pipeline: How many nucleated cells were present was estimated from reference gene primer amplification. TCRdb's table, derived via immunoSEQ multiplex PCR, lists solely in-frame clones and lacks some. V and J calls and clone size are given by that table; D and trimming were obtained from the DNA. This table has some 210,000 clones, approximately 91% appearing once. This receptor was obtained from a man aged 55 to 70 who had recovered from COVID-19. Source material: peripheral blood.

Here the CDR3 DNA reads TGCACCAGCAGCCAAGAGGGGACTAGCGGGGCAGATACGCAGTATTTT. It specifies CTSSQEGTSGADTQYF. The gene calls are TRBV1 and TRBJ2-3; the DNA was not compared with TRBD2, the D call given in the table. TRBV1 is noted as a pseudogene. The CDR3 has 16 residues.